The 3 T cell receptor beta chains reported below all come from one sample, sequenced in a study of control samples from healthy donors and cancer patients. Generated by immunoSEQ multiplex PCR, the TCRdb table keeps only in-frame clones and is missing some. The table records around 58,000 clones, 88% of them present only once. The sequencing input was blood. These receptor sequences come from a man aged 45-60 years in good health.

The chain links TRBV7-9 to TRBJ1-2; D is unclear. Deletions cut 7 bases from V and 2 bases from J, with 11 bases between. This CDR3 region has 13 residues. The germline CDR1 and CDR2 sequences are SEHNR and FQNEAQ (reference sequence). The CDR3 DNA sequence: TGTGCCAGCAACCCTACAGAGAACTATGGCTACACCTTC. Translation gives CASNPTENYGYTF.

CDR3 sequence reads: CARTDATNEKLFF. The CDR3 coding sequence is TGTGCCCGGACAGATGCAACTAATGAAAAACTGTTTTTT. V and J are TRBV11-2 and TRBJ1-4, with D perhaps TRBD1 (6 bases). CDR1 and CDR2 (germline): SGHAT, FQNNGV. This CDR3 spans 13 amino acids. Trimming left V 11 bases short and J 0 bases short, with 10 bases between.

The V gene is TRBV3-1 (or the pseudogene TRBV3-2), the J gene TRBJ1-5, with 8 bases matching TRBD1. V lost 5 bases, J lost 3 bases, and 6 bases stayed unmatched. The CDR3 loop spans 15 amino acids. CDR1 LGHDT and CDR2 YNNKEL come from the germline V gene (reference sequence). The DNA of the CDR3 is TGTGCCAGCAGCTTCTCAGGGGGCACCAATCAGCCCCAGCATTTT. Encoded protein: CASSFSGGTNQPQHF.